The 7 T cell receptor beta chains listed next were all sequenced from one sample in a study of blood T cell repertoires in COVID-19. Data came from immunoSEQ multiplex PCR; TCRdb stores just in-frame clones and leaves some out. In the table there are 140,000 or so clones, roughly 77% of which are singletons. Sequencing was performed on peripheral blood. The receptors come from a man aged 60-69 years with acute or convalescent COVID-19.

The genes are TRBV5-5 and TRBJ2-3; 7 positions match TRBD2. This CDR3 has 14 residues. Germline V gene sequence: CDR1 SGHKS, CDR2 YYEKEE (reference sequence). V trimming: 3 bases; J trimming: 2 bases; junction bases outside the gene matches: 3. CDR3 in DNA: TGTGCCAGCAGCTCCGGGACTAACACAGATACGCAGTATTTT. Translation: CASSSGTNTDTQYF.

The V and J genes are TRBV29-1 and TRBJ2-1; TRBD1 aligns across 12 bases. V was clipped by 3 bases and J by 7 bases; unmatched bases: 7. Germline V gene data show CDR1 as SQVTM and CDR2 as ANQGSEA. The CDR3 sequence is 15 residues long. The CDR3 DNA reads TGCAGCGTTGAGGGGACAGGGGGCGCAATAAATGAGCAGTTCTTC. Translating gives CSVEGTGGAINEQFF.

This clone was recorded only once. The chain links TRBV6-5 to TRBJ2-7; TRBD2 matches at 7 bases. There are 15 residues in the CDR3. V was pared by 6 bases and J by 4 bases, with 12 bases of the junction left unmatched. Per germline, CDR1 MNHEY and CDR2 SVGAGI. The CDR3 sequence is CASRPDSGLDYEQYF. CDR3 DNA: TGTGCCAGCAGACCGGATAGCGGGTTAGATTACGAGCAGTACTTC.

The V and J genes are TRBV5-1 and TRBJ1-2, with 9 bases fitting TRBD1. CDR1 is SGHRS, CDR2 YFSETQ, per germline. Trimming cost V 4 bases and J 4 bases; bases outside gene matches: 8. This CDR3 comprises 15 residues. CDR3 sequence: CASSPGDRVAYGYTF. The CDR3 DNA sequence: TGCGCCAGCAGCCCCGGGGACAGGGTGGCCTATGGCTACACCTTC.

The chain couples TRBV12-2 to TRBJ2-7; TRBD2 reflects the table's D call only, with no check against the DNA. TRBV12-2 is noted as a pseudogene. This CDR3 is built from 16 residues. CDR3 DNA: TGTGCAAGTCGCTTAGCCCCGCAGACTCCCTCCTACGAGCAGTACTTC. Amino acid sequence: CASRLAPQTPSYEQYF.

The rearrangement joins TRBV27 to TRBJ2-3; possible D gene TRBD2, 6 bases. The V end lost 5 bases, the J end lost 2 bases, and 23 bases lay between the germline ends. CDR1 is MNHEY and CDR2 is SMNVEV in the germline V gene (reference sequence). The CDR3 is made up of 18 amino acids. As DNA, the CDR3 is TGTGCCAGCAGTCACCTCGATCTCGGCGGGGAGATCACAGATACGCAGTATTTT. This codes for CASSHLDLGGEITDTQYF.

This clone was detected only once. The DNA of the CDR3 is TGTGCCAGCAGCAGGGTAATCGCGGGAAACAATGAGCAGTTCTTC. This encodes CASSRVIAGNNEQFF. The chain recombines TRBV5-6 with TRBJ2-1, with D possibly TRBD2 on 6 matching bases. V lost 4 bases to trimming and J lost 5 bases, with 16 bases between them. This CDR3 has 15 amino acids. Germline lookup yields CDR1 SGHDT and CDR2 YYEEEE.